The 9 T cell receptor beta chains below come from one sample, sequenced in a study of spatial heterogeneity in lung cancer. Time point noted: sample taken at primary tumor resection. These receptors have no identified antigens. General study findings and limits: In tumors, expanded intratumoral alpha and beta TCR counts tracked mutation counts.

TCRdb reanalysed the 5' RACE reads using MiXCR and keeps one entry per CDR3 protein. The sample has around 3,000 distinct CDR3 sequences; around 6% are singletons. The sample here was lung tumor tissue, taken at surgery. The receptors originated from a male donor with early-stage non-small cell lung cancer.

In this sample, this clonotype is medium-sized. This beta chain is a stray read from a library made for alpha chains; its abundance is not meaningful. CDR3 loop: CAISDPQGAGSNQPQHF. The CDR3 DNA sequence: TGTGCCATCAGTGATCCACAGGGGGCGGGTAGCAATCAGCCCCAGCATTTT. V is TRBV10-3 and J is TRBJ1-5; 9 nucleotides agree with TRBD1. From germline, CDR1 is ENHRY and CDR2 SYGVKD. J gave up 0 bases and V 3 bases, and 6 bases lay outside the gene matches. This CDR3 contains 17 residues.

By share, this clonotype counts as medium-sized. Relative to the germline gene, one junction end is altered; a read error may explain this. Because this beta chain is a stray read in a library intended to capture alpha chains, its abundance should not be given much weight. The rearrangement links TRBV7-8 to TRBJ2-2; D gene unclear. Germline CDR1 SGHVS, CDR2 FQNEAQ. This CDR3 is built from 12 residues. The CDR3 sequence: CVSSLSPGELFF. The CDR3 DNA reads TGTGTCAGCAGCCTGAGTCCCGGGGAGCTGTTTTTT.

This clonotype is categorized as medium-sized (0.01 to 0.1%). Found in a library prepared for alpha chains, this beta chain is an off-target read, and its abundance has little meaning. The genes are TRBV20-1 and TRBJ1-2; 8 bases match TRBD1. This CDR3 has 12 residues. Germline V gives CDR1 DFQATT, CDR2 SNEGSKA (reference sequence). Germline trimming cut 5 bases from V and 3 bases from J; bases unmatched to any gene: 2. CDR3 nucleotides: TGCAGTGCTTTGACAGGGGACTATGGCTACACCTTC. Translated: CSALTGDYGYTF.

In its sample, this clonotype is medium-sized. The junction departs from the called germline gene at one end, perhaps through a read error. Little can be read into the size of this beta chain, an off-target read in a library designed for alpha chains. The chain employs TRBV18 and TRBJ2-3; TRBD1 is a possible D gene (5 bases). CDR1 KGHSH and CDR2 LQKENI come from the germline V gene. The CDR3 sequence is 14 residues long. The CDR3 region has the DNA TGTGCCAGCTCACTGGACGACAGCATAGATCCGCAGTATTTT. Translating gives CASSLDDSIDPQYF.

The sample holds many counts of this clonotype. This beta chain was picked up by a library intended for alpha chains and is off target, so its count carries little meaning. The chain combines TRBV30 with TRBJ2-7, with 8 nucleotides matching TRBD2. The junction had 7 bases not matched to a gene; V was cut back by 3 bases and J by 6 bases. Germline CDR1 reads GTSNPN; CDR2 reads SVGIG (reference sequence). The CDR3 extends over 13 amino acids. As DNA, the CDR3 is TGTGCCTGGAGCCAATCGGCGGGGGGCGAGCAGTACTTC. Protein product: CAWSQSAGGEQYF.

A remark on this clonotype: In a library made to pick up alpha chains, this beta chain is a stray read with a size that means little. The chain recombines TRBV2 with TRBJ1-2; no clear D. The CDR3 runs 13 residues. V was trimmed by 2 bases and J by 8 bases, leaving 12 bases between them. Germline assignment: CDR1 SNHLY and CDR2 FYNNEI. CDR3 amino acids: CASSETYPGGYTF. The CDR3 DNA sequence: TGTGCCAGCAGTGAAACTTACCCGGGAGGCTACACCTTC.

By sample fraction, this clonotype is medium-sized. Since the library was made to target alpha chains, this beta chain is a stray read and its abundance is not meaningful. The V gene is TRBV5-1, the J gene TRBJ2-7; the match to TRBD1 covers 9 bases. The germline gives CDR1 SGHRS, CDR2 YFSETQ. The CDR3 has 14 amino acids. The V gene end was trimmed by 4 bases and the J gene end by 2 bases; junction bases not matched to a gene: 4. The CDR3 here is CASSPGQGAYEQYF. CDR3 sequence (DNA): TGCGCCAGCAGCCCGGGACAGGGAGCCTACGAGCAGTACTTC. Using reference TRBV5-1 and TRBJ2-7 for the parts outside the CDR3, the full variable domain is KAGVTQTPRYLIKTRGQQVTLSCSPISGHRSVSWYQQTPGQGLQFLFEYFSETQRNKGNFPGRFSGRQFSNSRSEMNVSTLELGDSALYLCASSPGQGAYEQYFGPGTRLTVT.

By its share, this clonotype is medium-sized (0.01 to 0.1%). Since the library was made to target alpha chains, this beta chain is a stray read and its abundance is not meaningful. The J gene is TRBJ1-5, the V gene TRBV3-1; no firm D call. This CDR3 spans 14 amino acids. The V end lost 1 base, the J end lost 0 bases, and 4 bases lay between the germline ends. CDR1 is LGHDT and CDR2 is YNNKEL in the germline V gene (reference sequence). As DNA, the CDR3 is TGTGCCAGCAGCCAAGGTTCTAGCAATCAGCCCCAGCATTTT. Protein sequence: CASSQGSSNQPQHF.

In this sample, this clonotype is medium-sized (0.01 to 0.1%). The library was prepared for alpha chains; this beta chain is a stray read, so its frequency means little. The V gene is TRBV7-2, the J gene TRBJ1-6; maybe TRBD1 (5 bases). V was cut by 5 bases and J by 9 bases, with 17 bases left in between. The CDR3 covers 15 residues. Germline assignment: CDR1 SGHTA and CDR2 FQGNSA. CDR3 protein: CASSQTQGVRSPLHF. The CDR3 bases are TGTGCCAGCAGCCAGACGCAGGGAGTCCGTTCACCCCTCCACTTT.